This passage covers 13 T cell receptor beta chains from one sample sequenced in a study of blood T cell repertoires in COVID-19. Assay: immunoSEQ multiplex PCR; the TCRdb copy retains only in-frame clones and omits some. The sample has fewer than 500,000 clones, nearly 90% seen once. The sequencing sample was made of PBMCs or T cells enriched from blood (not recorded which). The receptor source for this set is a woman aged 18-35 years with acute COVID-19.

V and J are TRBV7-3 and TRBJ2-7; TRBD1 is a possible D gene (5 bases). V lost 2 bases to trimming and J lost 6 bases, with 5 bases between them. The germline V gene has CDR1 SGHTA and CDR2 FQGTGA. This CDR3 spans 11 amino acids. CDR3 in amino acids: CASSLGAEQYF. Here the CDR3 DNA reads TGTGCCAGCAGCTTAGGGGCCGAGCAGTACTTC.

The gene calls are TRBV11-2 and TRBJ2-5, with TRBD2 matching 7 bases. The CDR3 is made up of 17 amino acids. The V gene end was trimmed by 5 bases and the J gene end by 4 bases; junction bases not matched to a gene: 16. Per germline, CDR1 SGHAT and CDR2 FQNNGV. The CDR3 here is CASSQLGGGMSGETQYF. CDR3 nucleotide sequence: TGTGCCAGCAGCCAACTTGGGGGGGGGATGTCCGGAGAGACCCAGTACTTC.

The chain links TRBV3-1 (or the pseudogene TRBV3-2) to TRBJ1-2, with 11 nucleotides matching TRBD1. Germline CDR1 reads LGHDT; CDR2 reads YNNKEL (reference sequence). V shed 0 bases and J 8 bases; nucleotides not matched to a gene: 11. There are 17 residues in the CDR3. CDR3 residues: CASSQEGGQGALRGYTF. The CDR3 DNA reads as TGTGCCAGCAGCCAAGAAGGCGGACAGGGGGCGCTTCGGGGCTACACCTTC.

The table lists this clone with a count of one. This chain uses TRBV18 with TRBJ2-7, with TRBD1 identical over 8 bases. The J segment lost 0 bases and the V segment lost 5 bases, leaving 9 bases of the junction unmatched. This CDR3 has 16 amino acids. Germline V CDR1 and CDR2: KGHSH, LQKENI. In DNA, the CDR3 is TGTGCCAGCTCATCCGGGACAGGAAGATTCTCCTACGAGCAGTACTTC. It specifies CASSSGTGRFSYEQYF.

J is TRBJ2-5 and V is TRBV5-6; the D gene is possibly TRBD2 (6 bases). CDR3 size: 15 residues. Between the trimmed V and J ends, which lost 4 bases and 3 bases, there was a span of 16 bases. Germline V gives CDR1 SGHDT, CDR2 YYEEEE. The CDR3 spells CASSRVGLAKETQYF. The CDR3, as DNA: TGTGCCAGCAGCAGGGTGGGGCTAGCGAAAGAGACCCAGTACTTC. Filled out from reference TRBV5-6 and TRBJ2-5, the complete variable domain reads DAGVTQSPTHLIKTRGQQVTLRCSPKSGHDTVSWYQQALGQGPQFIFQYYEEEERQRGNFPDRFSGHQFPNYSSELNVNALLLGDSALYLCASSRVGLAKETQYFGPGTRLLVL.

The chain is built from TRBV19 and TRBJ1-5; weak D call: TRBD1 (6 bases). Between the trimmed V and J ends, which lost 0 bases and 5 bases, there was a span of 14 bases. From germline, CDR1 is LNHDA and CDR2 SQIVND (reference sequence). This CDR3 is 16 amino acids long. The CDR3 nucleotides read TGTGCCAGTAGTATAGAGGCCGGGACACATCATCAGCCCCAGCATTTT. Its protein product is CASSIEAGTHHQPQHF.

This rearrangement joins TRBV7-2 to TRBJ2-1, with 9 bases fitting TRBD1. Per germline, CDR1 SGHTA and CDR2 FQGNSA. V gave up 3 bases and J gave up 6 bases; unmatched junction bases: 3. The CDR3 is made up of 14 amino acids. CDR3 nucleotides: TGTGCCAGCAGCTTTGGGACAGGGACCAATGAGCAGTTCTTC. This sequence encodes CASSFGTGTNEQFF.

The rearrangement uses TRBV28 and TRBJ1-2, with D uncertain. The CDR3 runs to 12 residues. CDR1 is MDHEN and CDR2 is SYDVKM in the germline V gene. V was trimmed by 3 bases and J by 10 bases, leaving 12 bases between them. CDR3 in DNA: TGTGCCAGCAGTTTGGGTGGAGATAACTACACCTTC. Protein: CASSLGGDNYTF.

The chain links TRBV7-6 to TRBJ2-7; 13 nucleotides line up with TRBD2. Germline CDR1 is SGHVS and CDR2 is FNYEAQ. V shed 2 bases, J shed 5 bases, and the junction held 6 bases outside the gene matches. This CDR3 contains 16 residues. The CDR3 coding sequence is TGTGCCAGCAGCTTAAACCCCGGACTAGCGGGAGACGAGCAGTACTTC. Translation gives CASSLNPGLAGDEQYF.

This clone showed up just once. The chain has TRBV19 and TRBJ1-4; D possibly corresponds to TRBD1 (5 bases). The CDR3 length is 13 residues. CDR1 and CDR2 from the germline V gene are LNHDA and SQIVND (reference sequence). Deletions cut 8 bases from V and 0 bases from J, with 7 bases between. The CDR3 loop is CASGGSTNEKLFF. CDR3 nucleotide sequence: TGTGCCAGTGGGGGGTCAACTAATGAAAAACTGTTTTTT. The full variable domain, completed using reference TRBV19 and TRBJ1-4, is DGGITQSPKYLFRKEGQNVTLSCEQNLNHDAMYWYRQDPGQGLRLIYYSQIVNDFQKGDIAEGYSVSREKKESFPLTVTSAQKNPTAFYLCASGGSTNEKLFFGSGTQLSVL.

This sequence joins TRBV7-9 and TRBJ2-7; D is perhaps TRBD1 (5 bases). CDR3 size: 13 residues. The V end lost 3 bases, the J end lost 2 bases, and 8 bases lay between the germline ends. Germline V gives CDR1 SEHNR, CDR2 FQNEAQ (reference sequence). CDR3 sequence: CASSLGPPYEQYF. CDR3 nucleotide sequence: TGTGCCAGCAGCTTGGGGCCCCCCTACGAGCAGTACTTC.

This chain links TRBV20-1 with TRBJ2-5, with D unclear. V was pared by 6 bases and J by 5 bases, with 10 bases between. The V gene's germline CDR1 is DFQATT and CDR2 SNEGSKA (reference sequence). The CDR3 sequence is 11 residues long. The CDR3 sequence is CSARSWETQYF. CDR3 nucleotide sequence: TGCAGTGCCAGGTCTTGGGAGACCCAGTACTTC.

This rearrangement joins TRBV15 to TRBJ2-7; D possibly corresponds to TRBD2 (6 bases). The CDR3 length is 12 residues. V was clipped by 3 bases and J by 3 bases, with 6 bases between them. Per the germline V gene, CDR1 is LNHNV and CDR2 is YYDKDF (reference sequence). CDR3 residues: CATSRGLYEQYF. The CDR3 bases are TGTGCCACCAGCAGGGGACTCTACGAGCAGTACTTC.